The TCR beta chain described here comes from a study of T cells in Graves' hyperthyroidism and ophthalmopathy. The CDR3 covers 14 residues. With 2 bases removed from V and 4 bases from J, the gap between germline ends came to 9 bases. Germline lookup yields CDR1 MNHNS and CDR2 SASEGT. The TCR beta CDR3 regions underwent amplification using RNA transcripts as the source. TCR CDR3 underwent first-round RT-PCR with the HTBI primer set. Via MiXCR, TCRdb re-called the multiplex PCR reads, giving one row per CDR3 protein. The sample records a few hundred thousand distinct CDR3 sequences, around an eighth being singletons. Exclusion followed for patients with uncontrolled infection, other autoimmune disease, pregnancy or lactation. Extraction of PBMCs used roughly 9.4 ml of fresh peripheral blood. This clonotype was observed a handful of times.

The chain combines TRBV6-1 with TRBJ1-5; D not resolved. Sequenced: blood. The receptor was isolated from a woman under 30 with Graves' hyperthyroidism. The CDR3 DNA is TGTGCCAGCAGTGAATTTTACACAAATCAGCCCCAGCATTTT. Protein product: CASSEFYTNQPQHF.